Below, 20 T cell receptor beta chains from the same sample are listed, as sequenced in a study of beta chain features in type 1 diabetes (dated by TCRdb to 2017 to 2018). Library creation used the immunoSEQ multiplex PCR assay. The High Capacity cDNA Reverse Transcription Kit was used to reverse transcribe all of the isolated RNA, meaning that expressed TCRB transcripts were what got sequenced. TCRdb took this table from immuneACCESS and kept in-frame rearrangements with V and J called. Such tables lack part of the clones; where checked against another copy, unresolved V genes explain under half of the gap, and the rest is unexplained. In this sample the table shows hundreds of thousands of clones, roughly 30% of which occur a single time. The ten top clones hold about 0.06% of the sample. Sequenced material: naive CD4+ T cells from blood. The meaning of the sample's cell subset or site label: true naive CD4+ T cells. These receptors originate from a man aged 18-30 years in good health.

This clone was seen only a few times. The V gene is TRBV7-9, the J gene TRBJ1-4; D gene uncertain. V dropped 5 bases and J dropped 4 bases, with 8 bases sitting between them. This CDR3 is 13 amino acids long. The germline CDR1 and CDR2 sequences are SEHNR and FQNEAQ (reference sequence). The CDR3 DNA reads as TGTGCCAGCAGCCCGAAGCTTAATGAAAAACTGTTTTTT. It is translated as CASSPKLNEKLFF.

V gene TRBV6-6 combines with J gene TRBJ2-3; D uncertain. The ends were cut back, 7 bases at V and 0 bases at J, with 14 bases in the middle. The germline V gene has CDR1 MNHNY and CDR2 SVGAGI (reference sequence). The length of the CDR3 is 15 residues. The CDR3 DNA reads as TGTGCCAGCACATCGCAGCAGTCTAGCACAGATACGCAGTATTTT. Translation: CASTSQQSSTDTQYF.

The CDR3 DNA reads as TGTGCCTGGAACAGGGCGTCGTATTATGAGCAGTTCTTC. It encodes CAWNRASYYEQFF. V and J are TRBV30 and TRBJ2-1; TRBD1 is a possible D gene (6 bases). The CDR3 is 13 residues long. The germline V gene has CDR1 GTSNPN and CDR2 SVGIG (reference sequence). Trimming removed 4 bases from V and 8 bases from J, with 15 bases in between.

The rearrangement uses TRBV9 and TRBJ2-4, with D possibly called TRBD1 or TRBD2 (5 bases each). Per germline, CDR1 SGDLS and CDR2 YYNGEE. With 3 bases removed from V and 6 bases from J, the gap between germline ends came to 16 bases. The CDR3 covers 15 residues. CDR3 sequence (DNA): TGTGCCAGCAGCGCGGGACCCACCGCCGGAAACATTCAGTACTTC. It is translated as CASSAGPTAGNIQYF.

The CDR3 bases are TGTGCCAGCAGCGTCATTTACAATGAGCAGTTCTTC. It specifies CASSVIYNEQFF. This chain joins TRBV9 and TRBJ2-1; D is unresolved. Trimming shortened V by 2 bases and J by 4 bases, and 4 bases separated the two germline ends. Germline loops: CDR1 SGDLS, CDR2 YYNGEE. CDR3 length: 12 amino acids.

The chain uses TRBV5-1 and TRBJ2-1; 9 positions agree with TRBD1. The germline CDR1 and CDR2 sequences are SGHRS and YFSETQ. The CDR3 contains 12 residues. With V trimmed by 6 bases and J by 10 bases, 5 bases remained unmatched. The CDR3 protein is CASKGTGFEQFF. In DNA form, the CDR3 reads TGCGCCAGCAAGGGGACAGGGTTCGAGCAGTTCTTC.

The genes are TRBV6-1 and TRBJ1-2; tentatively, D is TRBD1 (6 bases). The CDR3 length is 14 residues. The V gene lost 0 bases and the J gene lost 3 bases, with 8 bases spanning the gap. Germline CDR1 and CDR2: MNHNS and SASEGT. CDR3 sequence (DNA): TGTGCCAGCAGTGAAGCGTGGACAGACTATGGCTACACCTTC. This gives the protein CASSEAWTDYGYTF.

This clone was seen more than once but under ten times. The V gene is TRBV29-1, the J gene TRBJ2-7; D is perhaps TRBD1 or TRBD2 (5 bases each). Germline CDR1 is SQVTM and CDR2 is ANQGSEA. CDR3 length: 12 amino acids. V was cut by 6 bases and J by 2 bases, with 11 bases left in between. The DNA for the CDR3 is TGCAGCGTGGGGACGGAAACCTACGAGCAGTACTTC. Translating gives CSVGTETYEQYF.

The V call is TRBV5-1, the J call TRBJ2-7; the D is unclear. CDR3 length: 15 amino acids. CDR1 and CDR2 from the germline V gene are SGHRS and YFSETQ. The V end was cut by 4 bases, the J end by 2 bases, with 16 bases between. For the CDR3, the DNA is TGCGCCAGCAGCCCCAACCAGGACCAACCCTACGAGCAGTACTTC. Translation: CASSPNQDQPYEQYF.

With respect to this clone: Other DNA sequences in the same sample also yield this CDR3. This chain connects TRBV7-2 to TRBJ1-2; the D is unclear. The CDR3 runs 12 residues. V shed 2 bases and J shed 6 bases, with 7 bases lying between them. CDR1 and CDR2 from the germline V gene are SGHTA and FQGNSA. This CDR3 reads CASSLLRDGYTF. CDR3 coding DNA: TGTGCCAGCAGCTTATTACGGGATGGCTACACCTTC.

This clone came up a few times. V is TRBV5-1 and J is TRBJ1-1; D gene ambiguous. The CDR3 covers 14 residues. Germline loops: CDR1 SGHRS, CDR2 YFSETQ. The ends were cut back, 2 bases at V and 1 base at J, with 9 bases in the middle. CDR3 sequence: CASSFFGTNTEAFF. The CDR3 nucleotides read TGCGCCAGCAGCTTCTTCGGTACGAACACTGAAGCTTTCTTT. The entire variable domain, with the rest obtained from reference TRBV5-1 and TRBJ1-1, is as follows: KAGVTQTPRYLIKTRGQQVTLSCSPISGHRSVSWYQQTPGQGLQFLFEYFSETQRNKGNFPGRFSGRQFSNSRSEMNVSTLELGDSALYLCASSFFGTNTEAFFGQGTRLTVV.

The chain combines TRBV7-2 with TRBJ2-7; weak D call: TRBD1 (6 bases). V shed 1 base and J shed 7 bases, with 17 bases lying between them. This CDR3 region has 15 residues. The germline V gene has CDR1 SGHTA and CDR2 FQGNSA. The CDR3 region is CASSLETGSLKEQYF. In nucleotides, the CDR3 is TGTGCCAGCAGCTTAGAGACAGGAAGCTTAAAGGAGCAGTACTTC.

This sequence joins TRBV12-5 and TRBJ1-4; TRBD1 is a possible D gene (5 bases). The germline CDR1 and CDR2 sequences are LGHNT and FRNRAP. The length of the CDR3 is 13 residues. V gave up 3 bases and J gave up 8 bases, with 10 bases separating them. Here the CDR3 DNA reads TGTGCTAGTGGTTTAGGGACGAACGAAAAACTGTTTTTT. This gives the protein CASGLGTNEKLFF.

The chain combines TRBV6-1 with TRBJ2-5; D is possibly TRBD1 (5 bases). Trimming pared 6 bases from V and 8 bases from J, leaving 16 bases between. The CDR3 loop spans 13 amino acids. Germline V gene data show CDR1 as MNHNS and CDR2 as SASEGT. The CDR3 loop is CASSAGSPATQYF. CDR3 coding DNA: TGTGCCAGCAGCGCAGGGTCCCCTGCCACCCAGTACTTC.

This clone occurred a few times. The CDR3 coding sequence is TGTGCCAGCAGCGTAGACAGGACAGGGGAGCTGTTTTTT. It encodes CASSVDRTGELFF. The rearrangement links TRBV7-9 to TRBJ2-2, with D perhaps TRBD1 (6 bases). Germline V CDR1 and CDR2: SEHNR, FQNEAQ (reference sequence). Trimming removed 5 bases from V and 8 bases from J, with 12 bases in between. This CDR3 contains 13 residues.

A few counts support this clone. This chain joins TRBV25-1 and TRBJ2-1, with D uncertain. V was clipped by 0 bases and J by 10 bases, with 7 bases between them. Germline CDR1 MGHDK, CDR2 SYGVNS. The CDR3 consists of 12 residues. CDR3 region: CASSEYSLEQFF. For the CDR3, the DNA is TGTGCCAGCAGTGAATATAGTCTAGAGCAGTTCTTC.

The chain has TRBV6-5 and TRBJ2-1; D unresolved. Trimming shortened V by 5 bases and J by 3 bases, and 2 bases separated the two germline ends. Germline CDR1 and CDR2: MNHEY and SVGAGI. CDR3 length equals 11 residues. CDR3 sequence (DNA): TGTGCCAGCAGTAACTACAATGAGCAGTTCTTC. As protein: CASSNYNEQFF.

This clone occurred a few times. The rearrangement links TRBV2 to TRBJ2-7; D may be TRBD1 (5 bases). The CDR3 spans 13 residues. Germline V gene sequence: CDR1 SNHLY, CDR2 FYNNEI. The V and J ends lost 7 bases and 2 bases respectively, with 12 bases between them. The CDR3, as DNA: TGTGCCAGCAACTTCGACAGAACCTACGAGCAGTACTTC. Translation gives CASNFDRTYEQYF.

This clone has only a few counts. The chain carries TRBV29-1 and TRBJ2-7; 8 positions agree with TRBD1. The CDR3 length is 14 residues. V trimming: 7 bases; J trimming: 0 bases; junction bases outside the gene matches: 8. The germline CDR1 and CDR2 sequences are SQVTM and ANQGSEA. CDR3 loop: CSAQDRADSYEQYF. The CDR3 DNA reads TGCAGCGCCCAGGACAGGGCCGACTCCTACGAGCAGTACTTC.

This clone has only a few counts. This chain uses TRBV30 with TRBJ2-3; 7 nucleotides line up with TRBD2. Germline CDR1 is GTSNPN and CDR2 is SVGIG (reference sequence). Losses at the gene ends were 4 bases for V and 1 base for J; bases not matched to a gene: 2. The CDR3 length is 13 residues. CDR3 in DNA: TGTGCCTGGAATCTAGCGGGCACAGATACGCAGTATTTT. Translation: CAWNLAGTDTQYF.